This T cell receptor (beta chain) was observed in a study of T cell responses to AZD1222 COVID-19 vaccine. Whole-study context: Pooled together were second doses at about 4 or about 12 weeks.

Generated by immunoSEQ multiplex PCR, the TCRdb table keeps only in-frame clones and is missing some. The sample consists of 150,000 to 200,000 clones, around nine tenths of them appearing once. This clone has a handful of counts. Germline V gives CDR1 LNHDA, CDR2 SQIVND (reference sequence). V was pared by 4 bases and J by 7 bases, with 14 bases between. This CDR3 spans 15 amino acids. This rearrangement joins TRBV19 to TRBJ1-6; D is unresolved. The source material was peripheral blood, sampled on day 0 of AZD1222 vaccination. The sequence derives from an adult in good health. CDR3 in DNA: TGTGCCAGTAGTACCGCCAACCCGAGGAATTCACCCCTCCACTTT. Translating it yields CASSTANPRNSPLHF.